One and the same sample provided the 30 T cell receptor beta chains below, sequenced in a study of cytomegalovirus exposure and HLA in healthy donors (dated by TCRdb to between 2016 and 2019). Library generation was performed with the immunoSEQ multiplex PCR assay. For the multiplex PCR, a mixture combining 60 forward primers for TCR Vbeta segments and 13 reverse primers for TCR Jbeta segments was used. This immuneACCESS table, as held by TCRdb, lists in-frame sequences with V and J called but not all clones. Of the missing ones, under half trace to an unresolved V gene in checked studies; the others have no known cause. Here the sample has 150,000 to 200,000 clones; roughly 75% occur a single time. The ten largest clones capture just under 5% of the sample. Sequencing was done on a sample of PBMCs. These receptors were collected from a male donor in good health and CMV-seronegative.

This clone appeared once. The chain has TRBV19 and TRBJ1-2; D call uncertain. Trimming cost V 0 bases and J 4 bases, with 6 bases left between them. CDR1 and CDR2 (germline): LNHDA, SQIVND (reference sequence). The CDR3 contains 13 residues. CDR3 loop: CASSIEGSYGYTF. In DNA, the CDR3 is TGTGCCAGTAGTATAGAGGGGAGCTATGGCTACACCTTC.

The chain recombines TRBV5-8 with TRBJ2-7; D may be TRBD2 (5 bases). Germline CDR1 is SGHTS and CDR2 is YDEGEE. This CDR3 is built from 15 residues. Trimming shortened V by 4 bases and J by 0 bases, and 14 bases separated the two germline ends. In DNA, the CDR3 is TGTGCCAGCAGCCGAACTAGTAGATACTCCTACGAGCAGTACTTC. The encoded protein is CASSRTSRYSYEQYF. Complete variable domain (other parts from reference TRBV5-8 and TRBJ2-7): EAGVTQSPTHLIKTRGQQATLRCSPISGHTSVYWYQQALGLGLQFLLWYDEGEERNRGNFPPRFSGRQFPNYSSELNVNALELEDSALYLCASSRTSRYSYEQYFGPGTRLTVT.

J is TRBJ2-2 and V is TRBV5-8; 11 nucleotides align to TRBD1. The CDR3 loop spans 17 amino acids. The trim removed 0 bases at V and 6 bases at J, leaving 7 bases unmatched. Germline CDR1 and CDR2: SGHTS and YDEGEE. CDR3 sequence reads: CASSLAGGTGGAGELFF. The CDR3 DNA reads as TGTGCCAGCAGCTTGGCCGGAGGGACAGGGGGTGCCGGGGAGCTGTTTTTT.

The chain carries TRBV15 and TRBJ2-4, with D uncertain. There are 15 residues in the CDR3. The V end lost 0 bases, the J end lost 2 bases, and 8 bases lay between the germline ends. Germline V gives CDR1 LNHNV, CDR2 YYDKDF (reference sequence). The CDR3 bases are TGTGCCACCAGCAGAGATAACGACTCCAAAAACATTCAGTACTTC. Protein sequence: CATSRDNDSKNIQYF.

The sample holds a few counts of this clone. The chain has TRBV28 and TRBJ2-3; D unresolved. The V gene lost 3 bases and the J gene lost 1 base, with 8 bases spanning the gap. Germline V gives CDR1 MDHEN, CDR2 SYDVKM. This CDR3 comprises 14 residues. In DNA, the CDR3 is TGTGCCAGCAGTTTCTTGCAGGGCACAGATACGCAGTATTTT. Encoded protein: CASSFLQGTDTQYF. Full variable domain (rest looked up from reference TRBV28 and TRBJ2-3): DVKVTQSSRYLVKRTGEKVFLECVQDMDHENMFWYRQDPGLGLRLIYFSYDVKMKEKGDIPEGYSVSREKKERFSLILESASTNQTSMYLCASSFLQGTDTQYFGPGTRLTVL.

The V gene is TRBV4-1, the J gene TRBJ2-3; 9 bases map to TRBD2. V shed 4 bases and J 2 bases; nucleotides not matched to a gene: 10. CDR3 size: 17 residues. Looked up from germline, CDR1 is MGHRA and CDR2 is YSYEKL. CDR3 in amino acids: CASSPRVAGEYTDTQYF. The CDR3 region has the DNA TGCGCCAGCAGCCCCCGCGTAGCGGGGGAATACACAGATACGCAGTATTTT.

The gene calls are TRBV9 and TRBJ2-5, with 8 bases aligning to TRBD2. Per germline, CDR1 SGDLS and CDR2 YYNGEE. This CDR3 has 13 residues. V shed 3 bases, J shed 7 bases, and the junction held 5 bases outside the gene matches. In DNA form, the CDR3 reads TGTGCCAGCAGCGCAGCGGGAGAGGGGACCCAGTACTTC. It translates to CASSAAGEGTQYF.

The V and J genes are TRBV15 and TRBJ1-4, with 10 bases lining up with TRBD1. The CDR3 contains 16 residues. With V trimmed by 2 bases and J by 6 bases, 6 bases remained unmatched. Germline values: CDR1 LNHNV, CDR2 YYDKDF (reference sequence). This chain's CDR3 is CATSRSSGTGDEKLFF. DNA for the CDR3: TGTGCCACCAGCAGATCATCGGGGACAGGGGATGAAAAACTGTTTTTT.

The chain recombines TRBV9 with TRBJ2-3, with 8 nucleotides matching TRBD2. The germline V gene encodes CDR1 SGDLS and CDR2 YYNGEE. V shed 4 bases, J shed 1 base, and the junction held 5 bases outside the gene matches. This CDR3 has 15 residues. The CDR3 DNA follows: TGTGCCAGCAGCATAGCACTAGCGGGCACAGATACGCAGTATTTT. Translated, it gives CASSIALAGTDTQYF. The whole variable domain, remainder taken from reference TRBV9 and TRBJ2-3, is DSGVTQTPKHLITATGQRVTLRCSPRSGDLSVYWYQQSLDQGLQFLIQYYNGEERAKGNILERFSAQQFPDLHSELNLSSLELGDSALYFCASSIALAGTDTQYFGPGTRLTVL.

The J gene is TRBJ2-7, the V gene TRBV27; 11 nucleotides line up with TRBD2. The CDR3 loop spans 15 amino acids. V gave up 3 bases and J gave up 5 bases; unmatched junction bases: 6. Germline CDR1 is MNHEY and CDR2 is SMNVEV (reference sequence). CDR3 sequence reads: CASSFLAGGLDEQYF. CDR3 DNA sequence: TGTGCCAGCAGTTTTTTAGCGGGAGGGCTCGACGAGCAGTACTTC.

The DNA of the CDR3 is TGTGCCAGTAGTCCCGGACAGGGGATTATTGAAGCTTTCTTT. It is translated as CASSPGQGIIEAFF. This chain links TRBV19 with TRBJ1-1; 9 bases agree with TRBD1. With 5 bases clipped from V and 7 bases from J, the junction kept 8 bases outside the gene matches. The CDR3 has 14 residues. CDR1 is LNHDA, CDR2 SQIVND, per germline (reference sequence).

J is TRBJ2-5 and V is TRBV4-1, with D possibly TRBD2 on 5 matching bases. Trimming removed 0 bases at V and 7 bases at J, with 15 bases between. Germline CDR1 is MGHRA and CDR2 is YSYEKL. This CDR3 has 15 amino acids. DNA for the CDR3: TGCGCCAGCAGCCAAGAGGCCGACTCCCGGGGGACCCAGTACTTC. The encoded protein is CASSQEADSRGTQYF.

The gene calls are TRBV5-1 and TRBJ2-1; 8 bases are a match to TRBD2. The germline V gene has CDR1 SGHRS and CDR2 YFSETQ. Losses at the gene ends were 2 bases for V and 10 bases for J; bases not matched to a gene: 8. CDR3 length equals 14 residues. CDR3 sequence (DNA): TGCGCCAGCAGCTTAGCGGGGGCCCCAAGGGAGCAGTTCTTC. Protein: CASSLAGAPREQFF.

The V and J genes are TRBV23-1 and TRBJ1-2, with D perhaps matching TRBD1 (5 bases). TRBV23-1 is an ORF; its function is uncertain. V dropped 0 bases and J dropped 1 base, with 9 bases sitting between them. The CDR3 covers 15 residues. CDR3 DNA sequence: TGCGCCAGCAGTCAATCGGGACTAAGTAACTATGGCTACACCTTC. Translation gives CASSQSGLSNYGYTF.

Only a few counts were recorded for this clone. V and J are TRBV28 and TRBJ2-7; D is undetermined. CDR1 is MDHEN and CDR2 is SYDVKM in the germline V gene. V lost 1 base and J lost 3, with 7 bases in between. This CDR3 spans 13 amino acids. The CDR3 bases are TGTGCCAGCAGTTTATCCTCCAGCTACGAGCAGTACTTC. This translates into CASSLSSSYEQYF.

The V gene is TRBV7-9, the J gene TRBJ2-7; 7 nucleotides align to TRBD1. The CDR3 runs 11 residues. J was trimmed by 4 bases and V by 10 bases; bases with no gene match: 4. Germline V gives CDR1 SEHNR, CDR2 FQNEAQ (reference sequence). The chain's CDR3 is CAIQQGYEQYF. The CDR3 DNA sequence: TGTGCCATCCAACAGGGGTACGAGCAGTACTTC.

The rearrangement joins TRBV9 to TRBJ2-2; TRBD1 matches 10 bases. The CDR3 has 15 amino acids. Trimming removed 4 bases from V and 7 bases from J; junction bases left unmatched: 7. Per the germline V gene, CDR1 is SGDLS and CDR2 is YYNGEE. Written as DNA, the CDR3 is TGTGCCAGCAGCCCCCGGGACAGGGGTGTCGGGGAGCTGTTTTTT. Its translation: CASSPRDRGVGELFF. Full variable domain (missing parts from reference TRBV9 and TRBJ2-2): DSGVTQTPKHLITATGQRVTLRCSPRSGDLSVYWYQQSLDQGLQFLIQYYNGEERAKGNILERFSAQQFPDLHSELNLSSLELGDSALYFCASSPRDRGVGELFFGEGSRLTVL.

The chain uses TRBV4-1 and TRBJ2-3; 7 nucleotides match TRBD2. With 0 bases clipped from V and 3 bases from J, the junction kept 9 bases outside the gene matches. This CDR3 spans 17 amino acids. Germline V gives CDR1 MGHRA, CDR2 YSYEKL. The CDR3 region is CASSQDPPGLTTDTQYF. In nucleotides, the CDR3 is TGCGCCAGCAGCCAAGATCCCCCGGGACTAACGACAGATACGCAGTATTTT.

The chain recombines TRBV6-6 with TRBJ2-7; 8 bases align to TRBD1. This CDR3 is 12 amino acids long. CDR1 is MNHNY, CDR2 SVGAGI, per germline (reference sequence). V trimming: 6 bases; J trimming: 6 bases; junction bases outside the gene matches: 4. CDR3 bases: TGTGCCAGCAGCATACAGGGGGGCGAGCAGTACTTC. Its protein product is CASSIQGGEQYF.

The chain joins TRBV7-9 to TRBJ2-7; TRBD1 might be the D (6 bases). This CDR3 region has 14 residues. V was shortened by 1 base and J by 4 bases, with 11 bases between the two germline ends. CDR1 is SEHNR, CDR2 FQNEAQ, per germline (reference sequence). CDR3 amino acids: CASSLVQGLYEQYF. DNA of the CDR3: TGTGCCAGCAGCTTAGTACAGGGATTGTACGAGCAGTACTTC.

This chain uses TRBV6-5 with TRBJ1-2; D not resolved. The CDR3 covers 14 residues. Deletions cut 4 bases from V and 0 bases from J, with 9 bases between. Germline V gives CDR1 MNHEY, CDR2 SVGAGI. CDR3 protein: CASSFNLANYGYTF. DNA of the CDR3: TGTGCCAGCAGTTTCAACCTAGCTAACTATGGCTACACCTTC.

The V call is TRBV14, the J call TRBJ2-1; 8 bases align to TRBD1. From germline, CDR1 is SGHDN and CDR2 FVKESK. CDR3 length: 13 residues. V lost 4 bases and J lost 6; bases outside the gene matches: 2. The CDR3 DNA follows: TGTGCCAGCAGCCTGACAGGGGTCAATGAGCAGTTCTTC. Translation gives CASSLTGVNEQFF.

The chain uses TRBV11-2 and TRBJ2-7, with 7 bases identical to TRBD2. The CDR3 has 14 amino acids. From germline, CDR1 is SGHAT and CDR2 FQNNGV. V lost 6 bases to trimming and J lost 4 bases; unmatched junction nucleotides: 9. The CDR3 spells CASSIPREWYEQYF. CDR3 coding DNA: TGTGCCAGCAGTATACCGCGGGAGTGGTACGAGCAGTACTTC.

The CDR3 is CASSIGQGPGNIQYF. The DNA of the CDR3 is TGTGCCAGTAGTATAGGGCAGGGGCCGGGAAACATTCAGTACTTC. The chain combines TRBV19 with TRBJ2-4; perhaps TRBD1 as D (6 bases). Germline loops: CDR1 LNHDA, CDR2 SQIVND (reference sequence). V was pared by 1 base and J by 6 bases, with 13 bases between. This CDR3 contains 15 residues.

The V and J genes are TRBV5-1 and TRBJ1-1; D perhaps matches TRBD1 (5 bases). Germline V gene lookup returns CDR1 SGHRS and CDR2 YFSETQ. The CDR3 is 13 amino acids. Deletions cut 6 bases from V and 4 bases from J, with 13 bases between. The CDR3: CASKQEPGTEAFF. The CDR3 nucleotides are TGCGCCAGCAAACAGGAGCCGGGCACTGAAGCTTTCTTT.

J is TRBJ2-3 and V is TRBV9; tentative D call: TRBD2 (5 bases). Trimming stripped 8 bases from V and 1 base from J, with 14 bases between. CDR3 length equals 14 residues. Germline CDR1 reads SGDLS; CDR2 reads YYNGEE. The CDR3 coding sequence is TGTGCCAGTCGACGGGGTGCCGGCACAGATACGCAGTATTTT. It encodes CASRRGAGTDTQYF.

The rearrangement uses TRBV19 and TRBJ2-3, with 7 bases that match TRBD2. The CDR3 runs to 15 residues. Germline V gene sequence: CDR1 LNHDA, CDR2 SQIVND (reference sequence). J gave up 3 bases and V 6 bases, and 9 bases lay outside the gene matches. CDR3 region: CASSPGLLWTDTQYF. The CDR3 DNA follows: TGTGCCAGTAGCCCGGGACTATTGTGGACAGATACGCAGTATTTT.

The V and J genes are TRBV20-1 and TRBJ1-4; the D is unclear. Germline assignment: CDR1 DFQATT and CDR2 SNEGSKA (reference sequence). The CDR3 sequence is 11 residues long. Trimming pared 5 bases from V and 11 bases from J, leaving 12 bases between. The CDR3 region is CSAQLLEKLFF. DNA of the CDR3: TGCAGTGCTCAACTGCTAGAGAAACTGTTTTTT.

The chain uses TRBV14 and TRBJ1-2; D call uncertain. CDR1 SGHDN and CDR2 FVKESK come from the germline V gene. The V and J ends lost 2 bases and 8 bases respectively, with 12 bases between them. This CDR3 is built from 13 residues. The CDR3 region has the DNA TGTGCCAGCAGCCAAACAGTCGGTGGAGGCTACACCTTC. This translates into CASSQTVGGGYTF.

The rearrangement uses TRBV30 and TRBJ2-3, with 11 bases fitting TRBD2. J was trimmed by 4 bases and V by 5 bases; bases with no gene match: 8. The CDR3 consists of 15 residues. Germline lookup yields CDR1 GTSNPN and CDR2 SVGIG (reference sequence). CDR3 coding DNA: TGTGCCTGGGCCCTAGCGGGGGGCCCCTCAGATACGCAGTATTTT. Its translation: CAWALAGGPSDTQYF. The entire variable domain, with the rest obtained from reference TRBV30 and TRBJ2-3, is as follows: SQTIHQWPATLVQPVGSPLSLECTVEGTSNPNLYWYRQAAGRGLQLLFYSVGIGQISSEVPQNLSASRPQDRQFILSSKKLLLSDSGFYLCAWALAGGPSDTQYFGPGTRLTVL.